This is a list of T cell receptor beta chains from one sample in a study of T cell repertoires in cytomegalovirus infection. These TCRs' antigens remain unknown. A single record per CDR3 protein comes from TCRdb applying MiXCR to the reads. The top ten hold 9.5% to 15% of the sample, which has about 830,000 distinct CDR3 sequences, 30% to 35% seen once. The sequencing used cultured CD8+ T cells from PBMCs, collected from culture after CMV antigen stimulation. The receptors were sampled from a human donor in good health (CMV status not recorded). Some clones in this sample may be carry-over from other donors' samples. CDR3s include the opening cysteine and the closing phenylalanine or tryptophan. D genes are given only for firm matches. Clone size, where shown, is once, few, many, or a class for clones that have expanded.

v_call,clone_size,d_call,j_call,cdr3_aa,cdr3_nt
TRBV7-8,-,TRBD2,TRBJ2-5,CASSYLLTSGGMETQYF,TGTGCCAGCAGCTACCTTTTGACTAGCGGGGGAATGGAGACCCAGTACTTC
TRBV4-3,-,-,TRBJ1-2,CASSQEGRDGYTF,TGCGCCAGCAGCCAAGAGGGAAGGGATGGCTACACCTTC
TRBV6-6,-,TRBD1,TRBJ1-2,CASSWAGGRNGYTF,TGTGCCAGCAGCTGGGCAGGGGGTCGGAATGGCTACACCTTC
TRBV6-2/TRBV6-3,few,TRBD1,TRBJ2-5,CASSGMGTDQETQYF,TGTGCCAGCAGTGGGATGGGGACAGACCAAGAGACCCAGTACTTC
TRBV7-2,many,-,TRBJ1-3,CASSPKPLGSGNTIYF,TGTGCCAGCAGCCCAAAGCCTCTAGGTTCTGGAAACACCATATATTTT
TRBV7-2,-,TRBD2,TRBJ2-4,CASSLAASGGAGWYIQYF,TGTGCCAGCAGCTTAGCGGCGAGCGGGGGGGCCGGGTGGTACATTCAGTACTTC
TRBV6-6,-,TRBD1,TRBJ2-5,CASSYSRQGAGETQYF,TGTGCCAGCAGTTACTCCAGACAGGGGGCGGGGGAGACCCAGTACTTC
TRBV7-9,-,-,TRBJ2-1,CASAGRQRSSYNEQFF,TGTGCCAGCGCAGGGCGACAGCGAAGCTCCTACAATGAGCAGTTCTTC
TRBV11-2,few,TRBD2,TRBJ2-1,CASSLVPTSGGYNEQFF,TGTGCCAGCAGCTTAGTCCCAACTAGCGGGGGGTACAATGAGCAGTTCTTC
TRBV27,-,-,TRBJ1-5,CASSFGGRRQPQHF,TGTGCCAGCAGTTTCGGGGGGCGCAGACAGCCCCAGCATTTT
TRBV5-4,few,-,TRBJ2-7,CASSLATRGPSYEQYF,TGTGCCAGCAGCTTGGCCACCAGGGGACCATCCTACGAGCAGTACTTC
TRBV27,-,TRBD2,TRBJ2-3,CASSWFGTKDDTQYF,TGTGCCAGCAGTTGGTTTGGGACTAAGGATGATACGCAGTATTTT
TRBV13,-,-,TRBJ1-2,CASSGFGGPDYGYTF,TGTGCCAGCAGCGGTTTCGGGGGGCCAGACTATGGCTACACCTTC